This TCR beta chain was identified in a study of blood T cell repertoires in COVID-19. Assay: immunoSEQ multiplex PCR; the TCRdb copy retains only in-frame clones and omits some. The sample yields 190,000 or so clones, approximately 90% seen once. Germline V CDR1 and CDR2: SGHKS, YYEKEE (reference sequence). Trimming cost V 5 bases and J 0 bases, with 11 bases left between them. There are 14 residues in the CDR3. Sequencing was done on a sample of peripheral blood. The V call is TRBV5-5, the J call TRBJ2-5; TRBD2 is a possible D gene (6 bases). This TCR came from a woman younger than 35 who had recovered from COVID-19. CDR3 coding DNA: TGTGCCAGCAGTCCCGGGACTCACCAAGAGACCCAGTACTTC. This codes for CASSPGTHQETQYF.